Shown below are 7 T cell receptor beta chains from a single sample sequenced in a study of blood T cell repertoires in COVID-19. Sequencing used immunoSEQ multiplex PCR; TCRdb keeps in-frame clones, though not all of them. The sample carries around 96,000 clones, 90% to 95% recorded once. Source material: peripheral blood. These receptors were taken from a human donor with active COVID-19. The donor label of this sample is uncertain.

This clone appeared a single time. The chain joins TRBV14 to TRBJ2-5, with D unresolved. V lost 4 bases and J lost 4, with 10 bases in between. The CDR3 is made up of 13 amino acids. In germline, CDR1 is SGHDN, CDR2 FVKESK. DNA of the CDR3: TGTGCCAGCAGCCGTGGCCCGTTAGAGACCCAGTACTTC. This codes for CASSRGPLETQYF.

This clone was seen once. The V call is TRBV2, the J call TRBJ1-1; D not resolved. The V end was cut by 6 bases, the J end by 1 base, with 18 bases between. Germline V lookup: CDR1 SNHLY, CDR2 FYNNEI. The CDR3 is 16 residues long. CDR3 in amino acids: CASRKGGINENTEAFF. The DNA for the CDR3 is TGTGCCAGCAGGAAGGGAGGGATCAATGAGAACACTGAAGCTTTCTTT.

This chain connects TRBV5-1 to TRBJ2-5, with 8 bases identical to TRBD2. Germline V gene data show CDR1 as SGHRS and CDR2 as YFSETQ. With 4 bases clipped from V and 5 bases from J, the junction kept 10 bases outside the gene matches. The CDR3 has 15 amino acids. As DNA, the CDR3 is TGCGCCAGCAGCGCAGGCCTAGCGGGTGGGGAGACCCAGTACTTC. This translates into CASSAGLAGGETQYF.

The J gene is TRBJ1-2, the V gene TRBV6-6; 7 bases align to TRBD1. The ends lost 7 bases at V and 7 bases at J; junction bases unmatched: 9. Germline assignment: CDR1 MNHNY and CDR2 SVGAGI (reference sequence). This CDR3 region has 13 residues. The CDR3 protein is CASNLNDRVGYTF. CDR3 nucleotide sequence: TGTGCCAGCAACCTTAACGACAGGGTTGGCTACACCTTC.

The gene calls are TRBV6-5 and TRBJ2-7, with D tentatively TRBD1 (5 bases). The CDR3 loop spans 14 amino acids. CDR1 is MNHEY, CDR2 SVGAGI, per germline. With 2 bases removed from V and 5 bases from J, the gap between germline ends came to 13 bases. CDR3 DNA sequence: TGTGCCAGCAGTTACAGGGCAGGGCCGAACGAGCAGTACTTC. Translated: CASSYRAGPNEQYF.

The V call is TRBV12-3 or TRBV12-4, the J call TRBJ2-1; D is possibly TRBD2 (5 bases). This CDR3 contains 11 residues. V was cut by 4 bases and J by 8 bases, with 6 bases left in between. The CDR3 sequence: CASSYGDEQFF. In nucleotides, the CDR3 is TGTGCCAGCAGTTACGGGGATGAGCAGTTCTTC.

J is TRBJ2-7 and V is TRBV3-1 (or the pseudogene TRBV3-2), with a possible D match to TRBD1 (5 bases). The CDR3 consists of 13 residues. V gave up 0 bases and J gave up 6 bases, with 9 bases separating them. Germline CDR1 LGHDT, CDR2 YNNKEL (reference sequence). In DNA form, the CDR3 reads TGTGCCAGCAGCCAAGATGCAGGGTCCGAGCAGTACTTC. Translated: CASSQDAGSEQYF.